Following are 8 T cell receptor beta chains from one sample sequenced in a study of T cell clonotyping in hematopoietic cell transplantation. The table came from immunoSEQ multiplex PCR; TCRdb's copy has only in-frame clones and leaves some out. The sample gives around 15,000 clones, about two thirds of which show up once; approximately 12% is in the top ten. The starting material was PBMCs, obtained 30 days after allogeneic stem cell transplant. The source of these receptors is a male patient between 45 and 59 years old who had an allogeneic stem cell transplant from an unrelated donor, so T cells may come from the graft donor. Some clones in this sample may be carry-over from other donors' samples.

This clone was recorded once. The chain combines TRBV30 with TRBJ1-2, with no clear D. Trimming left V 0 bases short and J 0 bases short, with 5 bases between. Germline V gene lookup returns CDR1 GTSNPN and CDR2 SVGIG (reference sequence). The CDR3 covers 13 residues. The CDR3 protein is CAWSVTSNYGYTF. The CDR3 DNA sequence: TGTGCCTGGAGTGTGACATCTAACTATGGCTACACCTTC.

In this sample, this clone turned up a few times. The V call is TRBV30, the J call TRBJ2-7; D uncertain. The CDR3 is 16 residues long. Germline V gene sequence: CDR1 GTSNPN, CDR2 SVGIG (reference sequence). The V and J ends lost 0 bases and 0 bases respectively, with 15 bases between them. The CDR3 reads CAWSVRLVSSSYEQYF. The CDR3 DNA reads as TGTGCCTGGAGTGTTAGATTGGTTTCCAGCTCCTACGAGCAGTACTTC.

A remark on this clone: Relative to the germline gene, one junction end is altered; a read error may explain this. The sample contains more than one DNA sequence encoding this CDR3. This sequence joins TRBV6-6 and TRBJ1-1; unclear D gene. Germline CDR1 is MNHNY and CDR2 is SVGAGI (reference sequence). The CDR3 totals 11 residues. The CDR3 reads CASSFYTEAFF. The DNA of the CDR3 is TGTGCCAGCAGCTTTTACACCGAAGCTTTCTTT.

The chain combines TRBV6-5 with TRBJ2-5; perhaps TRBD2 as D (6 bases). Trimming shortened V by 10 bases and J by 9 bases, and 12 bases separated the two germline ends. This CDR3 has 10 residues. Looked up from germline, CDR1 is MNHEY and CDR2 is SVGAGI. The CDR3 nucleotides read TGTGCCACCAAAAGGGAGGCCCAGTACTTC. Protein: CATKREAQYF.

This clone was seen only a few times. J is TRBJ1-4 and V is TRBV7-2; tentative D call: TRBD1 (5 bases). V lost 5 bases, J lost 5 bases, and 21 bases lay in between. CDR3 length equals 17 residues. The germline V gene has CDR1 SGHTA and CDR2 FQGNSA. The CDR3 bases are TGTGCCAGCAGCCCAAACGGACCACAGGTCAGAAATGAAAAACTGTTTTTT. It codes for CASSPNGPQVRNEKLFF.

This rearrangement joins TRBV9 to TRBJ1-6; possibly TRBD1 for D (5 bases). The CDR3 covers 14 residues. V lost 4 bases, J lost 10 bases, and 15 bases lay in between. Germline CDR1 SGDLS, CDR2 YYNGEE. This CDR3 reads CASSSWGVGSPLHF. CDR3 DNA: TGTGCCAGCAGCTCCTGGGGGGTGGGATCACCCCTCCACTTT.

This clone was seen a few times. The chain recombines TRBV2 with TRBJ2-7; 7 nucleotides align to TRBD2. Looked up from germline, CDR1 is SNHLY and CDR2 is FYNNEI. V shed 5 bases, J shed 3 bases, and the junction held 16 bases outside the gene matches. CDR3 size: 17 residues. CDR3 DNA: TGTGCCAGCAGTCCGACGTATTATACAGCGGGATACTACGAGCAGTACTTC. Translation gives CASSPTYYTAGYYEQYF.

V gene TRBV5-4 combines with J gene TRBJ2-7; possibly TRBD1 or TRBD2 for D (5 bases each). Germline V gene sequence: CDR1 SGHNT, CDR2 YYREEE (reference sequence). The V end lost 4 bases, the J end lost 7 bases, and 15 bases lay between the germline ends. This CDR3 has 13 amino acids. DNA of the CDR3: TGTGCCAGCAGCCCAGGGCAGGGAGAGGAGCAGTACTTC. Protein: CASSPGQGEEQYF. Full variable domain (missing parts from reference TRBV5-4 and TRBJ2-7): ETGVTQSPTHLIKTRGQQVTLRCSSQSGHNTVSWYQQALGQGPQFIFQYYREEENGRGNFPPRFSGLQFPNYSSELNVNALELDDSALYLCASSPGQGEEQYFGPGTRLTVT.